This T cell receptor beta chain was profiled in a study of radiotherapy plus CTLA-4 blockade in lung cancer. TCRdb's table, derived via immunoSEQ multiplex PCR, lists solely in-frame clones and lacks some. This sample has some 73,000 clones, with 70% to 85% found just once. This sample comprised peripheral blood, obtained from a patient treated with radiotherapy plus ipilimumab. The source is a human donor with non-small cell lung cancer who had stable disease on radiotherapy plus ipilimumab.

In DNA, the CDR3 is TGTGCCAGCAGCCAAGATCACCCTGCCCTGAGAACCGGGACAGGGGTTTTAAATATTCAGCCCCAGCATTTT. It translates to CASSQDHPALRTGTGVLNIQPQHF. The J gene is TRBJ1-5, the V gene TRBV4-2; 10 positions agree with TRBD1. CDR3 length: 24 residues. V shed 0 bases and J 6 bases; nucleotides not matched to a gene: 29. Germline lookup yields CDR1 LGHNA and CDR2 YNFKEQ.